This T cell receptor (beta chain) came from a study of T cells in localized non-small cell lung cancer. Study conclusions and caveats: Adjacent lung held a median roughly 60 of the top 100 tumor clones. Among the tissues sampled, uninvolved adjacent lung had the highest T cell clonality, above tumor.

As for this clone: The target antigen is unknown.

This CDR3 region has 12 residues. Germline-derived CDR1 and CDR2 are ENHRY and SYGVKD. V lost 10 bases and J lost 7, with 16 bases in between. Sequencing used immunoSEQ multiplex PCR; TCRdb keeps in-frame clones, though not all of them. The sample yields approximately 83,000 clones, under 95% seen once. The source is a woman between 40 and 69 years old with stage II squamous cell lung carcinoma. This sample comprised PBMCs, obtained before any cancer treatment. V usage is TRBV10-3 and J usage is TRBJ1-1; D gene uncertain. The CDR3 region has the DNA TGTGCCACCGGACTAGCGGTGGGTGAAGCTTTCTTT. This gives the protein CATGLAVGEAFF.